The clone carrying this T cell receptor (beta chain) has more than one count but fewer than ten. Its matching antigen is unknown. PCR was performed a second time for about 7 to 12 cycles using a sample-barcoded 5' primer and a J-beta primer mix. In TCRdb, the 5' RACE reads were re-called with MiXCR into one record per CDR3 protein. This sample has roughly 800,000 distinct CDR3 sequences, with about three fifths found just once. This record comes from a study of blood T cells in healthy people across ages. Background on the study: Every two T cells gave about one barcoded beta molecule via template switching. Whole-study findings and limits: Older age went with lower TCR beta diversity per million T cells, in a roughly linear way.

With 4 bases clipped from V and 2 bases from J, the junction kept 23 bases outside the gene matches. Germline V gene lookup returns CDR1 LGHNA and CDR2 YSLEER. The CDR3 extends over 24 amino acids. The sequence was obtained from a man aged 30-40 years in good health. The chain couples TRBV4-3 to TRBJ2-6; 13 nucleotides match TRBD2. The sample was blood. CDR3 DNA sequence: TGCGCCAGCAGCCTACAGCCCGGACAAATAGACACTAGCGGGAGGGCCCCTGGGGCCAACGTCCTGACTTTC. Translated: CASSLQPGQIDTSGRAPGANVLTF.